A selection of T cell receptor beta chains follows, all from one sample in a study of T cell changes during pregnancy in multiple sclerosis. Repertoires were generated with immunoSEQ multiplex PCR, while TCRdb's copy carries only in-frame clones and drops some. The data hold tens of thousands of clones, with 93% observed a single time. Material: peripheral blood, obtained in the second trimester of pregnancy. These receptors originate from a female donor with multiple sclerosis, enrolled in a pregnancy study. The CDR3 runs from the conserved cysteine through the conserved F or W. D genes are given only for firm matches. Only some rows state a clone size, as once, few, many or a class for expanded clones.

NA once TRBJ1-5 TRBV7-8 TGTGCCAGCAGCTTGCTCCACAGACCCCAGCATTTT CASSLLHRPQHF
NA NA TRBJ2-7 TRBV16 TGTGCCAGCAGCCCCGAAAAAAAGCACCCAACCTACGAGCAGTACTTC CASSPEKKHPTYEQYF
NA NA TRBJ2-7 TRBV5-6 TGTGCCAGCAGCTTTACGAGAAAGGGGGAGCAGTACTTC CASSFTRKGEQYF
NA NA TRBJ2-7 TRBV19 TGTGCCAGTGCTACGGGTGCCTACGAGCAGTACTTC CASATGAYEQYF
NA NA TRBJ1-6 TRBV18 TGTGCCAGCTCACGGGGGCCGGCGGGTCTACCATTGAGCTCCTATAATTCACCCCTCCACTTT CASSRGPAGLPLSSYNSPLHF
NA NA TRBJ2-7 TRBV19 TGTGCCAGTAGTCCCGGGGTTTCCTACGAGCAGTACTTC CASSPGVSYEQYF
NA NA TRBJ1-1 TRBV6-5 TGTGCCAGCAGTCTATCTTCCCGACAGTGGACTGAAGCTTTCTTT CASSLSSRQWTEAFF
TRBD1 NA TRBJ1-3 TRBV29-1 TGCAGCGTTTTCCTAAGACAGGGGGCGCGGGACACCATATATTTT CSVFLRQGARDTIYF
NA NA TRBJ2-7 TRBV12-5 TGTGCTAGTGGTTTGGTACTGGGCAGGGGCTCCTACGAGCAGTACTTC CASGLVLGRGSYEQYF
NA few TRBJ1-1 TRBV19 TGTGCCAGTAGTATATATCGCGGTGAAGCTTTCTTT CASSIYRGEAFF
TRBD1 NA TRBJ2-4 TRBV9 TGTGCCAGCAGCGTAGCCCCGACAGGGGCAGAAAACATTCAGTACTTC CASSVAPTGAENIQYF
TRBD2 NA TRBJ2-7 TRBV25-1 TGTGCCAGCAGTCCCCTGTGGCCGGGGGGATACTACGAGCAGTACTTC CASSPLWPGGYYEQYF
NA NA TRBJ2-2 TRBV13 TGTGCCAGCAGCTTAGGGCAGGAGCGGATCACCGGGGAGCTGTTTTTT CASSLGQERITGELFF
NA NA TRBJ2-5 TRBV30 TGTGCCTGGAGTGGAACAGGGTGGGATCGCCAAGAGACCCAGTACTTC CAWSGTGWDRQETQYF
NA NA TRBJ1-5 TRBV19 TGTGCCAGTAGTCCCCTGCCGGGTCAGCCCCAGCATTTT CASSPLPGQPQHF
NA NA TRBJ1-5 TRBV7-8 TGTGCCAGCAGCCCCCCTGGCAGACTCAGCAATCAGCCCCAGCATTTT CASSPPGRLSNQPQHF
TRBD1 NA TRBJ1-4 TRBV5-6 TGTGCCAGCAGCTTGGTGAGGGACAGACCTGAAAAACTGTTTTTT CASSLVRDRPEKLFF
NA NA TRBJ1-2 TRBV6-1 TGTGCCAGCAGCGTCTATGGCTACACCTTC CASSVYGYTF
NA NA TRBJ2-5 TRBV7-9 TGTGCCAGCAGCCCCCGACTTAAGTATGAGACCCAGTACTTC CASSPRLKYETQYF
NA NA TRBJ2-6 TRBV7-9 TGTGCCAGCAGCGGCGGGACCGGGAGTTCTGGGGCCAACGTCCTGACTTTC CASSGGTGSSGANVLTF
NA NA TRBJ2-1 TRBV7-6 TGTGCCAGCAGCCCCCACCCCCGCGGGGAATACAATGAGCAGTTCTTC CASSPHPRGEYNEQFF
TRBD1 NA TRBJ1-5 TRBV5-6 TGTGCCAGCAGCCCGGGACAGGGGAATCAGCCCCAGCATTTT CASSPGQGNQPQHF
NA once TRBJ2-7 TRBV6-5 TGTGCCAGCAGTTACTCACGGGTCTACGAGCAGTACTTC CASSYSRVYEQYF
TRBD1 NA TRBJ2-7 TRBV5-1 TGCGCCAGCAGCAGGCCGGGACAGGGAAGAATCTACGAGCAGTACTTC CASSRPGQGRIYEQYF
TRBD2 once TRBJ2-1 TRBV15 TGTGCCACCAGCAGAGGAGGTCTAGCGGATACATCGGTGTTCTTC CATSRGGLADTSVFF
TRBD1 NA TRBJ2-3 TRBV6-1 TGTGCCAGCCCGAGGACAGGGTCCGATACGCAGTATTTT CASPRTGSDTQYF
NA NA TRBJ1-6 TRBV30 TGTGCCTGGAGTGTAGCCGGTTCACCCCTCCACTTT CAWSVAGSPLHF
NA NA TRBJ1-2 TRBV6-1 TGTGCCAGCAGTCTGGGGCATGGCTACACCTTC CASSLGHGYTF
NA NA TRBJ2-3 TRBV27 TGTGCCAGCAGTTTCAAAGATACGCAGTATTTT CASSFKDTQYF
NA NA TRBJ1-1 TRBV6-1 TGTGCCAGCAAGAGGCAGGCGGGGTTCGCTGAAGCTTTCTTT CASKRQAGFAEAFF
TRBD1 NA TRBJ1-2 TRBV5-5 TGTGCCAGCACCTACAGGGGTAACTATGGCTACACCTTC CASTYRGNYGYTF
TRBD2 once TRBJ2-3 TRBV7-3 TGTGCCAGCAGCGCGCAAGCGGGGGGCACAGATACGCAGTATTTT CASSAQAGGTDTQYF
TRBD1 NA TRBJ2-6 TRBV9 TGTGCCAGCAGCGGACCGGGACAGCTCCTGAAGGTCCTGACTTTC CASSGPGQLLKVLTF
NA NA TRBJ1-6 TRBV9 TGTGCCAGCAGCGTAGCGGTTCCCGGTTCACCCCTCCACTTT CASSVAVPGSPLHF
TRBD2 NA TRBJ2-3 TRBV11-2 TGTGCCAGCAGTTTATCCCCTGCGGGGGGGAGGCCGGATACGCAGTATTTT CASSLSPAGGRPDTQYF
NA NA TRBJ2-7 TRBV5-5 TGTGCCAGCAGCTTGGTGGCTGGCAGAGCGCCCGGCGAGCAGTACTTC CASSLVAGRAPGEQYF
NA NA TRBJ1-1 TRBV9 TGTGCCAGCAGCGTGGGCCAGGGGAACACTGAAGCTTTCTTT CASSVGQGNTEAFF
TRBD1 NA TRBJ2-5 TRBV5-1 TGCGCCAGCAGCGGAACAGGGGGCTATCAAGAGACCCAGTACTTC CASSGTGGYQETQYF
NA once TRBJ2-1 TRBV7-9 TGTGCCAGCAGCTTAGCTGCCGGGACACCAGCGGAGGAGCAGTTCTTC CASSLAAGTPAEEQFF
NA NA TRBJ1-2 TRBV5-1 TGCGCCAGCAGTCCGGCGGTTAACTATGGCTACACCTTC CASSPAVNYGYTF
NA NA TRBJ1-4 TRBV9 TGTGCCAGCAGCGTAGTGTGGTTGAGTAATGAAAAACTGTTTTTT CASSVVWLSNEKLFF
TRBD1 NA TRBJ2-2 TRBV10-2 TGCGCCAGCAGTGAACTCAGGGGGTATGACCAAGCAGCCGGGGAGCTGTTTTTT CASSELRGYDQAAGELFF
NA NA TRBJ2-5 TRBV7-9 TGTGCCAGCAGCTTAGGTTGGCAGAACCAAGAGACCCAGTACTTC CASSLGWQNQETQYF
NA NA TRBJ1-3 TRBV15 TGTGCCACCGGGGTTGCGGGGACTGGAAACACCATATATTTT CATGVAGTGNTIYF
NA NA TRBJ1-1 TRBV11-2 TGTGCCAGCAGCTTAGAATGGGGGCGGTCGAACACTGAAGCTTTCTTT CASSLEWGRSNTEAFF
NA few TRBJ2-1 TRBV7-6 TGTGCCAGCAGCTTGGGGCCTAATTATGAGCAGTTCTTC CASSLGPNYEQFF
TRBD1 NA TRBJ1-6 TRBV6-1 TGTGCCAGGACAGGGGGCGCCAGATCACCCCTCCACTTT CARTGGARSPLHF
TRBD2 NA TRBJ2-3 TRBV5-1 TGCGCCAGCAGGGAGAGCGGGGGGGCCATTACAGATACGCAGTATTTT CASRESGGAITDTQYF
TRBD2 NA TRBJ2-5 TRBV25-1 TGTGCCAGCAGTGCACCGGGACTAAGGCAAGAGACCCAGTACTTC CASSAPGLRQETQYF
TRBD1 NA TRBJ2-7 TRBV6-6 TGTGCCAGCACCAACGGACAGGGGTACTACGAGCAGTACTTC CASTNGQGYYEQYF
NA NA TRBJ2-7 TRBV23-1 TGCGCCAGCAGTCAATCGAACGGGATACCCTACGAGCAGTACTTC CASSQSNGIPYEQYF
TRBD1 NA TRBJ2-2 TRBV9 TGTGCCAGCAGCGTATCGACAGGGATCACCACCGGGGAGCTGTTTTTT CASSVSTGITTGELFF
NA few TRBJ1-5 TRBV27 TGTGCCAGCAGTTTAAACCGGGGTCCAACGGGCAATCAGCCCCAGCATTTT CASSLNRGPTGNQPQHF
NA NA TRBJ2-7 TRBV6-6 TGTGCCAGCAAGGAAGCGGCGTTATCCTACGAGCAGTACTTC CASKEAALSYEQYF
NA NA TRBJ1-2 TRBV19 TGTGCCAGTAGCCCAATCGGGAGAACTCTCTATGGCTACACCTTC CASSPIGRTLYGYTF